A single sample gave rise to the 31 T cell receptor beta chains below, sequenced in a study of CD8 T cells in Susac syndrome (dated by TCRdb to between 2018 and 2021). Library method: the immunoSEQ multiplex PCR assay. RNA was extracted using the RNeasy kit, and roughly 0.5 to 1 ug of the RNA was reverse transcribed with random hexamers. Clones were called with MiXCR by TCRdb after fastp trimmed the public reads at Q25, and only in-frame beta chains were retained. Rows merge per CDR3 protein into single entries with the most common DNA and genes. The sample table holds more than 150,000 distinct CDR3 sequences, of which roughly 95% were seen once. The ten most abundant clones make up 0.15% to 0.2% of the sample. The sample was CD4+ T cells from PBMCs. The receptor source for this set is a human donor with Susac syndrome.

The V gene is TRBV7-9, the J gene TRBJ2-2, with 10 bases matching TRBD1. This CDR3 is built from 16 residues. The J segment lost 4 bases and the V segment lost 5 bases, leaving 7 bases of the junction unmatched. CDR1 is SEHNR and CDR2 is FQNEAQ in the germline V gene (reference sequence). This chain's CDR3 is CASSPTGTGATGELFF. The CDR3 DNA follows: TGTGCCAGCAGCCCCACCGGGACAGGGGCCACCGGGGAGCTGTTTTTT.

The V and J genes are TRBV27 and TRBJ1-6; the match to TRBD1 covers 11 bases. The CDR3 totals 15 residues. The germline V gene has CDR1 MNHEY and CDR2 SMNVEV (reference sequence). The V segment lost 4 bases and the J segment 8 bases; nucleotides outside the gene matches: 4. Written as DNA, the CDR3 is TGTGCCAGCAGTTGGGGACAGGGGGTGGATTCACCCCTCCACTTT. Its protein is CASSWGQGVDSPLHF.

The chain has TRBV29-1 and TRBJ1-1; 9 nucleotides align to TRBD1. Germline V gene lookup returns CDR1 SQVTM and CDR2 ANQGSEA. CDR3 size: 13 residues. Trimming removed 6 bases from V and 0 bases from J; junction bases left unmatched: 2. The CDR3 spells CSVDRGLNTEAFF. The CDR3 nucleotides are TGCAGCGTGGACAGGGGACTGAACACTGAAGCTTTCTTT.

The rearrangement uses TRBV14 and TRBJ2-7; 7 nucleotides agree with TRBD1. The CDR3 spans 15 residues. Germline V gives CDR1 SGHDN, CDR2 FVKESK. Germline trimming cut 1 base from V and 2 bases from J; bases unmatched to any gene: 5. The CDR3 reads CASSQGSGTAYEQYF. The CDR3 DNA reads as TGTGCCAGCAGCCAAGGATCAGGGACAGCCTACGAGCAGTACTTC.

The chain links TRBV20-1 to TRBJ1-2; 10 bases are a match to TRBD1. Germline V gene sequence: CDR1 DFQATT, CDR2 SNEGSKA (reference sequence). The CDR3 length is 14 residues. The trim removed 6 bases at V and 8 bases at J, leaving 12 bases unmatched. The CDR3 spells CSARPPGTGEGYTF. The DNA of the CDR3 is TGCAGTGCCCGTCCCCCCGGGACAGGGGAAGGCTACACCTTC.

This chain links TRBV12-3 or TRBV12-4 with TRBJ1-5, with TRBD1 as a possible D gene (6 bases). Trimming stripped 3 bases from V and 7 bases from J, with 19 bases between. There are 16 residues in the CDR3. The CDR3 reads CASSFMGGATVQPQHF. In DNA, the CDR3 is TGTGCCAGCAGTTTCATGGGGGGGGCAACCGTACAGCCCCAGCATTTT.

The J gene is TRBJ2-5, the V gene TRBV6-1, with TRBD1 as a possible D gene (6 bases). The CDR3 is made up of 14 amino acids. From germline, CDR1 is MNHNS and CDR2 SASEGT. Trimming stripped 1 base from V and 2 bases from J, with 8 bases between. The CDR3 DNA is TGTGCCAGCAGTGAAGGGCAGGGGCAAGAGACCCAGTACTTC. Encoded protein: CASSEGQGQETQYF.

Here the CDR3 reads CSVSSGNNEQFF. CDR3 nucleotide sequence: TGCAGCGTTTCCAGCGGTAACAATGAGCAGTTCTTC. J is TRBJ2-1 and V is TRBV29-1, with D tentatively TRBD2 (5 bases). This CDR3 contains 12 residues. CDR1 is SQVTM and CDR2 is ANQGSEA in the germline V gene. Trimming stripped 5 bases from V and 5 bases from J, with 10 bases between.

The CDR3 coding sequence is TGTGCCACTGAGGAGAACACCGGGGAGCTGTTTTTT. Amino acid sequence: CATEENTGELFF. V and J are TRBV15 and TRBJ2-2; D unclear. Deletions cut 9 bases from V and 1 base from J, with 6 bases between. Germline values: CDR1 LNHNV, CDR2 YYDKDF (reference sequence). The CDR3 covers 12 residues. Based on the CDR3 plus reference TRBV15 and TRBJ2-2, the full variable domain is DAMVIQNPRYQVTQFGKPVTLSCSQTLNHNVMYWYQQKSSQAPKLLFHYYDKDFNNEADTPDNFQSRRPNTSFCFLDIRSPGLGDTAMYLCATEENTGELFFGEGSRLTVL.

In nucleotides, the CDR3 is TGCAGTGCCCCGATCTTGACGGCACCAGAGACCCAGTACTTC. Amino acid sequence: CSAPILTAPETQYF. The J gene is TRBJ2-5, the V gene TRBV20-1; no clear D gene. The CDR3 loop spans 14 amino acids. CDR1 and CDR2 from the germline V gene are DFQATT and SNEGSKA (reference sequence). With 6 bases removed from V and 4 bases from J, the gap between germline ends came to 18 bases.

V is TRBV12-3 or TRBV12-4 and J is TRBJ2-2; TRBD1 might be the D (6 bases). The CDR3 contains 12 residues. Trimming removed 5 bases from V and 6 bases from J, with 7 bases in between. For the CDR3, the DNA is TGTGCCAGCAGTCACAGGGCCGGGGAGCTGTTTTTT. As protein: CASSHRAGELFF.

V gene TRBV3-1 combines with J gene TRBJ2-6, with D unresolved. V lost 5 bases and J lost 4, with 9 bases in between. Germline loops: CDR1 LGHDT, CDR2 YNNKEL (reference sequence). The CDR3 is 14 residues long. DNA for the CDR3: TGTGCCAGCAGCGCAAAGGCGGGGGCCAACGTCCTGACTTTC. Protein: CASSAKAGANVLTF.

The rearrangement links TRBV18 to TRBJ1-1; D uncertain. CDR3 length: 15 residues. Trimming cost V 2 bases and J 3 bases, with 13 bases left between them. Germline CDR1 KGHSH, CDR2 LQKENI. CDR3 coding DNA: TGTGCCAGCTCACCAATTGCCTCAGCGGACACTGAAGCTTTCTTT. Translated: CASSPIASADTEAFF.

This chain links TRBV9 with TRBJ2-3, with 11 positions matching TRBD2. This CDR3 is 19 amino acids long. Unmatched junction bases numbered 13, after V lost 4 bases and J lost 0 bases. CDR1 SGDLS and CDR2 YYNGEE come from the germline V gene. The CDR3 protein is CASSSGGVAGGLSTDTQYF. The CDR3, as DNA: TGTGCCAGCAGCTCGGGAGGAGTAGCGGGGGGGCTCAGCACAGATACGCAGTATTTT.

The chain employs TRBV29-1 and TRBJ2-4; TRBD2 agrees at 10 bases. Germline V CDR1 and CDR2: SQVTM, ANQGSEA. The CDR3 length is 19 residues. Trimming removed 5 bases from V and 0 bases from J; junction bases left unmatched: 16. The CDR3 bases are TGCAGCGTTCGCTTGTGGGGGACTAGCGAGTTTGAAGCCAAAAACATTCAGTACTTC. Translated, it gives CSVRLWGTSEFEAKNIQYF.

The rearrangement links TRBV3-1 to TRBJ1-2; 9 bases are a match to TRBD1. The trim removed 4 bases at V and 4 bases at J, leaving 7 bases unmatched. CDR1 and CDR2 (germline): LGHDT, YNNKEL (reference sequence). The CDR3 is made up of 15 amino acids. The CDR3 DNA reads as TGTGCCAGCAGCCGGGGGACAGGGCCCCCCTATGGCTACACCTTC. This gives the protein CASSRGTGPPYGYTF. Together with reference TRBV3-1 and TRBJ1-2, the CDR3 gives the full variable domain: DTAVSQTPKYLVTQMGNDKSIKCEQNLGHDTMYWYKQDSKKFLKIMFSYNNKELIINETVPNRFSPKSPDKAHLNLHINSLELGDSAVYFCASSRGTGPPYGYTFGSGTRLTVV.

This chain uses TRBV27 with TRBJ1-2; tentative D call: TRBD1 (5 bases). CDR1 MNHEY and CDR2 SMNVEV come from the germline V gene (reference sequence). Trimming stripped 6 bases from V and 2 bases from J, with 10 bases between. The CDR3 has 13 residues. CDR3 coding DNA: TGTGCCAGCAGCCGGGACCTCAACTATGGCTACACCTTC. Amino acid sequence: CASSRDLNYGYTF.

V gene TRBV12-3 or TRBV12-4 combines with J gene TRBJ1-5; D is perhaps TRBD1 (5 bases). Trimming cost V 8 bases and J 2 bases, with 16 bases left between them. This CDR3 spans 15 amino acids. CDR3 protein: CASAFSRVGNQPQHF. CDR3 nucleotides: TGTGCCAGCGCTTTTTCCAGGGTGGGCAATCAGCCCCAGCATTTT.

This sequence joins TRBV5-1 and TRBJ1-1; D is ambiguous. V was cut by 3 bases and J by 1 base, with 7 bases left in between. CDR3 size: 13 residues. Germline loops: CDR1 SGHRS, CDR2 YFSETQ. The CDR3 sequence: CASSSQQNTEAFF. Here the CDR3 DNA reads TGCGCCAGCAGCTCTCAACAGAACACTGAAGCTTTCTTT. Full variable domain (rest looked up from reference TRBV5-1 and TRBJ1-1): KAGVTQTPRYLIKTRGQQVTLSCSPISGHRSVSWYQQTPGQGLQFLFEYFSETQRNKGNFPGRFSGRQFSNSRSEMNVSTLELGDSALYLCASSSQQNTEAFFGQGTRLTVV.

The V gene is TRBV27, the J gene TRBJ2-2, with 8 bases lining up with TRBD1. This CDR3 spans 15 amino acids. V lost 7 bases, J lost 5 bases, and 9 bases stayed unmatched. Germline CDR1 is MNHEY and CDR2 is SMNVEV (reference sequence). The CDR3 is CASTATGVWTGELFF. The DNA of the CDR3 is TGTGCCAGCACCGCGACAGGGGTGTGGACCGGGGAGCTGTTTTTT.

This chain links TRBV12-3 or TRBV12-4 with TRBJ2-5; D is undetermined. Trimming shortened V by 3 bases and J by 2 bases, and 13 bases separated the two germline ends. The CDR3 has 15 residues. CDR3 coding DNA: TGTGCCAGCAGTTTTCGGGTCCAGGCGCAAGAGACCCAGTACTTC. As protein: CASSFRVQAQETQYF.

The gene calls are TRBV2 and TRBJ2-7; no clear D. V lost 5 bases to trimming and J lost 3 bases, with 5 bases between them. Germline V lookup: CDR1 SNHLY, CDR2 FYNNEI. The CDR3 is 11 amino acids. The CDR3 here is CASSTHYEQYF. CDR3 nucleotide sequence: TGTGCCAGCAGTACACACTACGAGCAGTACTTC.

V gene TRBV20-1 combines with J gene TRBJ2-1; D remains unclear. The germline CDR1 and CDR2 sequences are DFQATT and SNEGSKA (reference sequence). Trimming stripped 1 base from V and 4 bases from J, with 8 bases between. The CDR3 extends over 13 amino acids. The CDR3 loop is CSARGLEYNEQFF. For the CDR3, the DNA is TGCAGTGCTAGAGGCCTGGAATACAATGAGCAGTTCTTC.

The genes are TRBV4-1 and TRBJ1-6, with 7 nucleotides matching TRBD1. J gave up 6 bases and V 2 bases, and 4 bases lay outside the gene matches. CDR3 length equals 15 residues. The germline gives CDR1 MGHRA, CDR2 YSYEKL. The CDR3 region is CASSQTGTANSPLHF. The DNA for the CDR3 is TGCGCCAGCAGCCAAACCGGGACAGCTAATTCACCCCTCCACTTT.

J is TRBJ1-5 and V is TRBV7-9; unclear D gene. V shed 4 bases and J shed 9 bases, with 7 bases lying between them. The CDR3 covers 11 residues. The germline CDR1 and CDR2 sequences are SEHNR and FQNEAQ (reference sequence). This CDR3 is CASSSPGPQHF. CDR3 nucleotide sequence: TGTGCCAGCAGCTCCCCGGGGCCCCAGCATTTT.

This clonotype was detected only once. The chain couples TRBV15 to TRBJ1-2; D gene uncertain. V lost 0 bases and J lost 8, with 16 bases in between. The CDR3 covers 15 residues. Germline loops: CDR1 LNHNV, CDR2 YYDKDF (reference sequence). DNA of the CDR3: TGTGCCACCAGCAGAGATCTCCACGTGCTTAGGGGCTACACCTTC. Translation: CATSRDLHVLRGYTF.

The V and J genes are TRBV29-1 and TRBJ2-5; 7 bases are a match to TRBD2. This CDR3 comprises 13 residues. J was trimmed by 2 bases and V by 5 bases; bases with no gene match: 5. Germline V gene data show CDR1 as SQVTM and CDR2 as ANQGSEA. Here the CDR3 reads CSVRAGVQETQYF. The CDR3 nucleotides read TGCAGCGTTCGCGCGGGGGTACAAGAGACCCAGTACTTC.

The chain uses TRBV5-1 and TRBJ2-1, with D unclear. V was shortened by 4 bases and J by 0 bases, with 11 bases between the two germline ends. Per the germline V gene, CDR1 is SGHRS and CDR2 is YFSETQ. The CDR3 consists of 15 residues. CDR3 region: CASSPSPSSYNEQFF. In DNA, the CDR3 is TGCGCCAGCAGCCCTTCTCCTAGCTCCTACAATGAGCAGTTCTTC. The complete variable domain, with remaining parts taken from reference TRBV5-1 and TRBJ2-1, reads KAGVTQTPRYLIKTRGQQVTLSCSPISGHRSVSWYQQTPGQGLQFLFEYFSETQRNKGNFPGRFSGRQFSNSRSEMNVSTLELGDSALYLCASSPSPSSYNEQFFGPGTRLTVL.

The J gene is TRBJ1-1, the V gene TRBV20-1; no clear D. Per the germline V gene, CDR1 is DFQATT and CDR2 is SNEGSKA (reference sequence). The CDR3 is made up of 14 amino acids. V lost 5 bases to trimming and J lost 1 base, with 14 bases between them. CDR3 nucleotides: TGCAGTGCTCCCACCGGCAGCAAGAACACTGAAGCTTTCTTT. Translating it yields CSAPTGSKNTEAFF.

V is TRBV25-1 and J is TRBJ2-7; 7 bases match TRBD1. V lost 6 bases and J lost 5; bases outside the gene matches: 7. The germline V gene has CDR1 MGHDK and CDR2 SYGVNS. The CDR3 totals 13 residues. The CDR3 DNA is TGTGCCAGCAGATCCCCAGGGACAGACGAGCAGTACTTC. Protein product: CASRSPGTDEQYF.

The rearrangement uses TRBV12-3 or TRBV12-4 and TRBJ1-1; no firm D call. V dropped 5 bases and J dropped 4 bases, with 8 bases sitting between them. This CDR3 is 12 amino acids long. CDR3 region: CASSGKGTEAFF. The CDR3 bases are TGTGCCAGCAGTGGAAAGGGCACTGAAGCTTTCTTT.